This T cell receptor beta chain emerged from a study of shared clonotypes between healthy human individuals. Findings of the study overall: Generation probability values for non-shared clonotypes were lower than those for clonotypes shared by all four donors. The study's rarefaction showed incomplete sorted-subset sequencing despite large depth. Compared with memory subsets, naive subsets generally had larger estimated richness.

Original processing notes: Sequence data from immunoSEQ were junction-only and lacked quality scores; consequently, filtering differed. Repertoires were generated with immunoSEQ multiplex PCR, while TCRdb's copy carries only in-frame clones and drops some. That table furnishes V, J and clone size, whereas the DNA furnished D and trimming. The data hold some 630,000 clones, with 60% to 80% observed a single time. The CDR3 length is 15 residues. V was clipped by 1 base and J by 2 bases, with 10 bases between them. Germline-derived CDR1 and CDR2 are SGHAT and FQNNGV. In this sample, this clone turned up a few times. The antigen is unknown.

The sample comprised memory CD4+ T cells sorted from blood. Subset of the sample: CD45RA-negative fraction. The chain links TRBV11-2 to TRBJ2-3; D gene unclear. The source is a woman aged 25 to 45 in good health. CDR3 in DNA: TGTGCCAGCAGCTTAGGGACGCCATACACAGATACGCAGTATTTT. Its translation: CASSLGTPYTDTQYF. Full variable domain (rest looked up from reference TRBV11-2 and TRBJ2-3): EAGVAQSPRYKIIEKRQSVAFWCNPISGHATLYWYQQILGQGPKLLIQFQNNGVVDDSQLPKDRFSAERLKGVDSTLKIQPAKLEDSAVYLCASSLGTPYTDTQYFGPGTRLTVL.